A selection of T cell receptor beta chains follows, all from one sample in a study of blood T cell repertoires in COVID-19. Data came from immunoSEQ multiplex PCR; TCRdb stores just in-frame clones and leaves some out. The data hold 300,000 or so clones, with about 90% observed a single time. The sequenced sample consisted of peripheral blood. These receptors all come from a woman aged 25 to 45 with COVID-19, enrolled during active disease. Both conserved end residues are trimmed from each CDR3. D genes are given only for firm matches.

>TRBV7-6|-|TRBJ2-7|13
ASSLGASVSYEQY
>TRBV10-1|TRBD2|TRBJ2-3|13
ASSEGLAGVDTQY
>TRBV11-2|-|TRBJ1-6|11
ASTPTENSPLH
>TRBV2|TRBD1|TRBJ1-1|12
ASRRTGDKDEAF
>TRBV6-5|TRBD1|TRBJ1-2|13
ASSPGTALRSGYT
>TRBV28|-|TRBJ2-5|10
ASSLRAETQY
>TRBV10-2|TRBD1|TRBJ1-1|9
ASEGQGATF
>TRBV2|-|TRBJ1-2|9
ASSERVGYT
>TRBV10-3|-|TRBJ1-5|13
AISESVGDRQPQH
>TRBV5-1|-|TRBJ2-2|14
ASSFYSRGNTGELF
>TRBV4-1|-|TRBJ2-7|14
ASSQGVSSRSYEQY
>TRBV19|TRBD2|TRBJ2-3|14
ASSPTSGRLTDTQY
>TRBV30|TRBD2|TRBJ2-1|13
AWSVREADYNEQF
>TRBV27|-|TRBJ2-1|13
ASSLTGNGVDEQF
>TRBV7-9|-|TRBJ1-5|11
ASSLGADQPQH
>TRBV28|-|TRBJ2-1|15
ASSSSWSPTHYNEQF
>TRBV4-1|TRBD2|TRBJ2-5|12
ASSQLAGRETQY
>TRBV9|-|TRBJ1-1|11
ASSVGGETEAF
>TRBV11-2|TRBD1|TRBJ1-4|14
ASSLLTGGGDEKLF
>TRBV28|TRBD1|TRBJ1-1|13
ASSYRGVKNTEAF
>TRBV27|-|TRBJ1-1|9
ASSFGTEAF
>TRBV5-1|-|TRBJ1-1|14
ASSLAERVMNTEAF
>TRBV5-1|TRBD1|TRBJ1-2|12
ASSLEGASYGYT
>TRBV10-3|TRBD2|TRBJ2-1|10
AISSGRNEQF
>TRBV27|TRBD1|TRBJ1-1|14
ASSPGTGLMNTEAF
>TRBV11-2|-|TRBJ2-7|11
ASSGGYLNEQY
>TRBV4-1|-|TRBJ2-3|12
ASSQDDTPDTQY
>TRBV29-1|-|TRBJ2-7|10
SVTTGTTEQY
>TRBV18|-|TRBJ2-2|12
ASSGNEDTGELF
>TRBV7-9|-|TRBJ1-4|12
ASSFVSTNEKLF
>TRBV19|-|TRBJ2-1|12
ASSIYPSSDEQF
>TRBV27|-|TRBJ1-1|12
ASSPQGWNTEAF
>TRBV11-2|TRBD1|TRBJ1-3|13
ASSIQGKSGNTIY
>TRBV5-6|TRBD1|TRBJ1-2|13
ASSSSPGTGFSYT
>TRBV29-1|-|TRBJ1-1|12
SASWGSGDTEAF
>TRBV10-3|-|TRBJ1-2|13
AISESARRGDGYT
>TRBV20-1|TRBD2|TRBJ2-1|13
SASPRTSAYNEQF
>TRBV29-1|TRBD2|TRBJ2-3|11
SVAREGPDTQY
>TRBV29-1|-|TRBJ1-1|9
SLGVATEAF
>TRBV18|-|TRBJ1-4|12
ASSPLQNNEKLF
>TRBV30|TRBD2|TRBJ2-3|13
AWIGRREGPDTQY
>TRBV28|TRBD1|TRBJ1-2|12
ASRLGQGGEGYT
>TRBV29-1|-|TRBJ1-5|11
SAGRGLNQPQH
>TRBV19|-|TRBJ1-4|13
ASSPYRVPNEKLF
>TRBV11-3|TRBD2|TRBJ2-3|15
ASSLVGVAGVPDTQY
>TRBV11-1|TRBD1|TRBJ2-7|10
ASSSDRDQQY
>TRBV3-1/TRBV3-2|-|TRBJ2-2|13
ASSQVRGRTGELF
>TRBV11-2|-|TRBJ2-3|15
ASSFPRASSSTDTQY
>TRBV5-1|TRBD2|TRBJ2-1|12
ASRGLGNYNEQF
>TRBV5-1|-|TRBJ2-3|12
ASSLGLSTDTQY
>TRBV5-1|-|TRBJ1-3|12
ASSSTGSGNTIY
>TRBV28|-|TRBJ1-5|14
ASSPRQGGRHQPQH
>TRBV24-1|TRBD1|TRBJ1-6|15
ATRRYRGNSYNSPLH
>TRBV19|-|TRBJ2-1|11
ASSIGQGNEQF
>TRBV2|TRBD1|TRBJ2-7|12
ASSEWDRNYEQY
>TRBV5-1|TRBD2|TRBJ2-1|13
ASSLVPSGRSEQF
>TRBV19|TRBD2|TRBJ2-5|12
ASMRGTSDGTQY